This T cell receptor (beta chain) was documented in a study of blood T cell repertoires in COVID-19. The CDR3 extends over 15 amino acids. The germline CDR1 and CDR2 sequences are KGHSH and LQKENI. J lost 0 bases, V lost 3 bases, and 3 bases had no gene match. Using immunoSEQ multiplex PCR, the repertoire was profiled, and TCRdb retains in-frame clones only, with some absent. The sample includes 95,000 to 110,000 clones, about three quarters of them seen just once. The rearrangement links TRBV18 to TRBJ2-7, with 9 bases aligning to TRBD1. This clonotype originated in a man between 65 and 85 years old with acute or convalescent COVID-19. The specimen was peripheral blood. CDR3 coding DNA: TGTGCCAGCTCACCGGGGACAGGGCGCTCCTACGAGCAGTACTTC. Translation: CASSPGTGRSYEQYF.